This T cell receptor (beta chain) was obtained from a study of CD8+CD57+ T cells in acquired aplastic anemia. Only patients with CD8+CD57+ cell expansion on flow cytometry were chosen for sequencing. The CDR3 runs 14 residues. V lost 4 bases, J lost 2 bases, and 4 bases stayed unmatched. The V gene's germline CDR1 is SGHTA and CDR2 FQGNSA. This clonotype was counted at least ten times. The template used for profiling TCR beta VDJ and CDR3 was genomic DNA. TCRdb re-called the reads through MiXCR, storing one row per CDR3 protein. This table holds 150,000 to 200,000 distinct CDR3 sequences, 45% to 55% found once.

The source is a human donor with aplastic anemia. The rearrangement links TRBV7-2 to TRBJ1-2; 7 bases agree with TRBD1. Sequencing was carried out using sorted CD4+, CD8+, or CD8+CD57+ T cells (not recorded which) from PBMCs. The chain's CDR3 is CASSYGDRNYGYTF. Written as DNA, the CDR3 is TGTGCCAGCAGCTACGGGGACAGAAACTATGGCTACACCTTC.